This is a list of T cell receptor beta chains from one sample in a study of T cell repertoires in cytomegalovirus infection. Antigens for these TCRs are unknown. Each CDR3 protein gets one entry after TCRdb re-called the reads with MiXCR. Altogether about 130,000 distinct CDR3 sequences are present, over 25% being singletons, with the ten largest covering roughly 58%. Specimen: CD8+ T cells from cultured PBMCs, collected from culture after CMV antigen stimulation. The receptors here all came from a human donor in good health (CMV status not recorded). Some clones in this sample may be carry-over from other donors' samples. The CDR3 runs from the conserved cysteine through the conserved F or W. A D gene is named only where the DNA matches it firmly. Some rows mark clone size as missing; the rest say once, few, many or name a class of expanded clone.

clone_size j_call v_call d_call cdr3_nt cdr3_aa
NA TRBJ2-7 TRBV7-8 NA TGTGCCAGCAGCTTAGCCCCGAGACAGCCAGGGAACGAGCAGTACTTC CASSLAPRQPGNEQYF
NA TRBJ2-3 TRBV5-6 NA TGTGCCAGCAGCTTGGTTTTCGAACACACAGATACGCAGTATTTT CASSLVFEHTDTQYF
few TRBJ1-1 TRBV6-2/TRBV6-3 NA TGTGCCAGCAGTTACGCGGACGTGTCGAACACTGAAGCTTTCTTT CASSYADVSNTEAFF
few TRBJ2-7 TRBV7-6 NA TGTGCCAGCAGCTTAACGGCGACCTTACGGGACGAGCAGTACTTC CASSLTATLRDEQYF
few TRBJ2-1 TRBV9 TRBD2 TGTGCCAGCAGCGTAGGTAGACCCAGCGGGGGGGCCGGGGATGAGCAGTTCTTC CASSVGRPSGGAGDEQFF
NA TRBJ2-5 TRBV7-9 TRBD1 TGTGCCAGCAGCCCCGACAGGGAGAGGCGAGAGACCCAGTACTTC CASSPDRERRETQYF
few TRBJ2-1 TRBV12-3/TRBV12-4 TRBD2 TGTGCCAGCATCAAAGTCGGGACTAGCTCGAACAATGAGCAGTTCTTC CASIKVGTSSNNEQFF
NA TRBJ1-1 TRBV4-3 NA TGCGCCAGCAGCCCCGAGGGCCGGAACACTGAAGCTTTCTTT CASSPEGRNTEAFF
NA TRBJ1-2 TRBV6-1 TRBD1 TGTGCCAGCAGGCCAGGACAGGGATCGGACTATGGCTACACCTTC CASRPGQGSDYGYTF
NA TRBJ1-4 TRBV7-6 TRBD1 TGTGCCAGCAGCTCCCGACAGGGGTTCGTCGAAAAACTGTTTTTT CASSSRQGFVEKLFF
NA TRBJ2-7 TRBV4-1 TRBD2 TGCGCCAGCAGCCACCCCACCAGCGGGGGTGGCTCCTACGAGCAGTACTTC CASSHPTSGGGSYEQYF
many TRBJ1-1 TRBV7-2 NA TGTGCCAGCAGCATGGACCAGGGAGGATACACTGAAGCTTTCTTT CASSMDQGGYTEAFF
NA TRBJ1-1 TRBV7-6 TRBD1 TGTGCCAGCAGAAATCGACAGGGGGAGAACACTGAAGCTTTCTTT CASRNRQGENTEAFF
few TRBJ2-1 TRBV7-9 NA TGTGCCAGCAGCCCCCCCATCGGGAGTCTTCAGTTCTTC CASSPPIGSLQFF
NA TRBJ1-1 TRBV6-6 TRBD1 TGTGCCAGCGGGGGGAGGACAGGGCGCTCGGGATCTTTCTTT CASGGRTGRSGSFF
NA TRBJ1-1 TRBV7-8 NA TGTGCCAGCACCGCAGGGGTCATGAACACTGAAGCTTTCTTT CASTAGVMNTEAFF
NA TRBJ2-1 TRBV6-6 NA TGTGCCAGCAGTCCCTGGGAGCGCAATGAGCAGTTCTTC CASSPWERNEQFF
few TRBJ2-7 TRBV7-9 TRBD1 TGTGCCAGCAGCCAAGAAACCCAAATACCCCGGGACAGGACACACTACGAGCAGTACTTC CASSQETQIPRDRTHYEQYF
few TRBJ1-1 TRBV5-6 NA TGTGCCAGCAGCCTTTACACTGAAGCTTTCTTT CASSLYTEAFF
NA TRBJ1-1 TRBV6-2/TRBV6-3 NA TGTGCCAGCAGTTTAGAGTCGATGGAAACTGAAGCTTTCTTT CASSLESMETEAFF
few TRBJ1-2 TRBV7-6 TRBD1 TGTGCCAGCAGCCCCCCCGTTCCGGACAGGGGTTACTATGGCTACACCTTC CASSPPVPDRGYYGYTF
NA TRBJ2-3 TRBV7-9 TRBD1 TGTGCCAGCAGTTACAAGGACAGGGTCACAGATACGCAGTATTTT CASSYKDRVTDTQYF
NA TRBJ2-1 TRBV27 TRBD1 TGTGCCAGCCGCGGACAGGGGGGCTACAATGAGCAGTTCTTC CASRGQGGYNEQFF
NA TRBJ1-3 TRBV6-5 NA TGTGCCAGCAGTTACTCGTGGGGACCCAGCTCTGGAAACACCATATATTTT CASSYSWGPSSGNTIYF
NA TRBJ2-7 TRBV11-1 TRBD2 TGTGCCAGCAGCTCCTGGACTAGCGGGGTCTACGAGCAGTACTTC CASSSWTSGVYEQYF
NA TRBJ2-3 TRBV7-9 TRBD2 TGTGCCAGCAGCTTAGCCCCCCTGGGGGGGACCCCCCACACAGATACGCAGTATTTT CASSLAPLGGTPHTDTQYF